Listed below are T cell receptor beta chains from one sample, sequenced in a study of cytomegalovirus exposure and HLA in healthy donors. TCRdb's table, derived via immunoSEQ multiplex PCR, lists solely in-frame clones and lacks some. Of 90,000 to 150,000 clones in the sample, roughly 80% were seen once. The sample was PBMCs. Receptors were obtained from a female donor in good health and CMV-seronegative. Each CDR3 is given with its conserved first and last residue. Each record gives: J gene, D gene, clone size, V gene, CDR3 protein, CDR3 DNA. The D gene is left open where the match is weak. A row's size may be missing; if present it is once, few, many or a size class.

J gene: TRBJ2-2; D gene: TRBD2; clone size: -; V gene: TRBV5-1; CDR3 protein: CASSLERGDTGELFF; CDR3 DNA: TGCGCCAGCAGCTTGGAGCGGGGGGACACCGGGGAGCTGTTTTTT
J gene: TRBJ2-5; D gene: TRBD2; clone size: -; V gene: TRBV7-2; CDR3 protein: CASSLALAGGGRETQYF; CDR3 DNA: TGTGCCAGCAGCTTAGCTCTTGCGGGGGGAGGGAGAGAGACCCAGTACTTC
J gene: TRBJ2-2; D gene: TRBD1; clone size: once; V gene: TRBV6-6; CDR3 protein: CASSYDRANTGELFF; CDR3 DNA: TGTGCCAGCAGTTACGACAGGGCGAACACCGGGGAGCTGTTTTTT
J gene: TRBJ1-2; D gene: -; clone size: -; V gene: TRBV7-9; CDR3 protein: CASSLEAPGGYTF; CDR3 DNA: TGTGCCAGCAGCTTAGAAGCCCCGGGGGGCTACACCTTC
J gene: TRBJ2-2; D gene: TRBD2; clone size: once; V gene: TRBV7-6; CDR3 protein: CASSLLAGGPSGELFF; CDR3 DNA: TGTGCCAGCAGCTTACTAGCGGGGGGGCCATCCGGGGAGCTGTTTTTT
J gene: TRBJ2-5; D gene: -; clone size: -; V gene: TRBV5-4; CDR3 protein: CASSFYTSQETQYF; CDR3 DNA: TGTGCCAGCAGCTTTTACACCTCCCAAGAGACCCAGTACTTC
J gene: TRBJ2-7; D gene: TRBD1; clone size: -; V gene: TRBV7-2; CDR3 protein: CASSFEQGWEQYF; CDR3 DNA: TGTGCCAGCAGTTTTGAACAGGGGTGGGAGCAGTACTTC
J gene: TRBJ2-7; D gene: -; clone size: -; V gene: TRBV6-1; CDR3 protein: CASREPQGSAYEQYF; CDR3 DNA: TGTGCCAGCAGGGAACCCCAGGGTTCGGCCTACGAGCAGTACTTC
J gene: TRBJ2-1; D gene: -; clone size: -; V gene: TRBV30; CDR3 protein: CAWSGGPGTYNEQFF; CDR3 DNA: TGTGCCTGGAGTGGTGGGCCGGGGACCTACAATGAGCAGTTCTTC
J gene: TRBJ1-6; D gene: -; clone size: -; V gene: TRBV11-3; CDR3 protein: CASSLGQNSPLHF; CDR3 DNA: TGTGCCAGCAGCTTAGGACAGAATTCACCCCTCCACTTT
J gene: TRBJ2-1; D gene: TRBD1; clone size: once; V gene: TRBV7-3; CDR3 protein: CASSQGVGTTYNEQFF; CDR3 DNA: TGTGCCAGCAGCCAGGGGGTGGGGACGACCTACAATGAGCAGTTCTTC
J gene: TRBJ2-1; D gene: -; clone size: -; V gene: TRBV9; CDR3 protein: CASSVAGTFYNEQFF; CDR3 DNA: TGTGCCAGCAGCGTTGCCGGGACTTTCTACAATGAGCAGTTCTTC
J gene: TRBJ2-1; D gene: -; clone size: -; V gene: TRBV7-6; CDR3 protein: CASSLESVYAVNEQFF; CDR3 DNA: TGTGCCAGCAGCTTAGAGTCAGTTTATGCGGTCAATGAGCAGTTCTTC
J gene: TRBJ1-2; D gene: -; clone size: once; V gene: TRBV2; CDR3 protein: CASRGRRGYTF; CDR3 DNA: TGTGCCAGCAGGGGGCGTCGGGGCTACACCTTC
J gene: TRBJ1-1; D gene: -; clone size: -; V gene: TRBV7-2; CDR3 protein: CASSATGGGTEAFF; CDR3 DNA: TGTGCCAGCAGCGCCACCGGGGGTGGGACTGAAGCTTTCTTT
J gene: TRBJ1-1; D gene: -; clone size: -; V gene: TRBV6-5; CDR3 protein: CASSDRLEAFF; CDR3 DNA: TGTGCCAGCAGCGACAGGCTTGAAGCTTTCTTT
J gene: TRBJ2-3; D gene: -; clone size: -; V gene: TRBV5-1; CDR3 protein: CASSLAPSDTQYF; CDR3 DNA: TGCGCCAGCAGCTTGGCCCCGTCAGATACGCAGTATTTT
J gene: TRBJ2-1; D gene: -; clone size: few; V gene: TRBV6-4; CDR3 protein: CASSRSSPTGEQFF; CDR3 DNA: TGTGCCAGCAGTCGCTCATCCCCTACCGGTGAGCAGTTCTTC
J gene: TRBJ1-5; D gene: -; clone size: -; V gene: TRBV6-1; CDR3 protein: CASSPDFNQPQHF; CDR3 DNA: TGTGCCAGCAGCCCCGACTTCAATCAGCCCCAGCATTTT
J gene: TRBJ1-2; D gene: TRBD1; clone size: -; V gene: TRBV5-8; CDR3 protein: CAIRGGQGKGYGYTF; CDR3 DNA: TGTGCCATACGTGGGGGACAGGGAAAAGGGTATGGCTACACCTTC
J gene: TRBJ1-6; D gene: TRBD1; clone size: -; V gene: TRBV19; CDR3 protein: CASKVGGNSPLHF; CDR3 DNA: TGTGCCAGTAAGGTAGGGGGCAATTCACCCCTCCACTTT